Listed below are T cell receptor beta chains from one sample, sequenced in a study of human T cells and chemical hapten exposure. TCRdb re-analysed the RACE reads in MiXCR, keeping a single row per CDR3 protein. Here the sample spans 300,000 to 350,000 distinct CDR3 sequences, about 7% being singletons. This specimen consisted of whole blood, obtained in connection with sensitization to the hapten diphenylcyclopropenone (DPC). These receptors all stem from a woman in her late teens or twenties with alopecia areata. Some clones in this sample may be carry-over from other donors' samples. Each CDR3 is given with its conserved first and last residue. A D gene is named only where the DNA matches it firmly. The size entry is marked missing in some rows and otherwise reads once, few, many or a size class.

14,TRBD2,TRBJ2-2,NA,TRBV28,CASSLKRGGGELFF,TGTGCCAGCAGTTTGAAGCGGGGAGGCGGGGAGCTGTTTTTT
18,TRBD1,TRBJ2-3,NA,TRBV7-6,CASSSSPGQGALVDTQYF,TGTGCCAGCAGCTCCAGCCCCGGACAGGGGGCGCTGGTAGATACGCAGTATTTT
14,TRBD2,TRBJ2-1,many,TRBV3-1,CASSQEISGGEQFF,TGTGCCAGCAGCCAAGAAATTAGCGGGGGTGAGCAGTTCTTC
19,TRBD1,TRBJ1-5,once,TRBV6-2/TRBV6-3,CASSYRGQGGRYSNQLQHF,TGTGCCAGCAGTTACAGGGGACAGGGGGGCCGTTACAGCAATCAGCTCCAGCATTTT
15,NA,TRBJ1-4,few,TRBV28,CASSFSYSTNEKLFF,TGTGCCAGCAGTTTTTCGTATTCAACTAATGAAAAACTGTTTTTT
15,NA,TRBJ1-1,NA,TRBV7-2,CASSISPAGMTEAFF,TGTGCCAGCAGCATATCCCCGGCAGGGATGACAGAAGCTTTCTTT
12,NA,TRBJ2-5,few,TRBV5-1,CASSPNEETQYF,TGCGCCAGCAGCCCGAATGAAGAGACCCAGTACTTC
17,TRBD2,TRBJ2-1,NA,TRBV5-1,CASSPAALAGEGDEQFF,TGCGCCAGCAGCCCGGCCGCTCTAGCGGGGGAGGGCGATGAGCAGTTCTTC
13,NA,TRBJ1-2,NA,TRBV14,CASSPIRSAVHTF,TGTGCCAGCAGCCCTATTCGATCGGCTGTCCACACCTTC
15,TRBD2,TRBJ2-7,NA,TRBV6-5,CASSIRLAGSGEQYF,TGTGCCAGCAGTATTCGGCTAGCGGGGTCGGGTGAGCAGTACTTC
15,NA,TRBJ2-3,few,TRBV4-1,CASSLGRSGTDTQYF,TGCGCCAGCAGCCTTGGAAGATCGGGCACAGATACGCAGTATTTT
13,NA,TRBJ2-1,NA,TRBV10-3,CAISAGSSGEQFF,TGTGCCATCAGTGCGGGCAGCTCAGGGGAGCAGTTCTTC
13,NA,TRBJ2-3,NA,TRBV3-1,CASSPLAADTQYF,TGTGCCAGCAGCCCTCTAGCAGCAGATACGCAGTATTTT
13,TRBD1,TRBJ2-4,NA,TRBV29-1,CSVGDRVNGIQYF,TGCAGCGTTGGGGACAGGGTGAATGGCATTCAGTACTTC
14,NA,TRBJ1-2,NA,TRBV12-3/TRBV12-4,CASSPGETNYGYTF,TGTGCCAGCAGTCCGGGTGAAACTAACTATGGCTACACCTTC
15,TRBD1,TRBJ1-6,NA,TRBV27,CASAGQGDYNSPLHF,TGTGCCAGCGCGGGACAGGGGGACTATAATTCACCCCTCCACTTT
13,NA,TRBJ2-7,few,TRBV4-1,CASSQDVGTRGYF,TGCGCCAGCAGCCAAGATGTCGGGACCAGGGGGTACTTC
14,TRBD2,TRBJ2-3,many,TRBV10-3,CAISELAGADTQYF,TGTGCCATCAGTGAGCTAGCGGGGGCAGATACGCAGTATTTT
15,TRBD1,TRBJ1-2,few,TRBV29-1,CSVEDRGQANYGYTF,TGCAGCGTTGAAGATCGTGGACAGGCTAACTATGGCTACACCTTC
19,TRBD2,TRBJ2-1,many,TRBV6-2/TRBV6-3,CASSPSLGLAGGPVHEQFF,TGTGCCAGCAGTCCGAGCCTAGGACTAGCGGGGGGCCCTGTCCATGAGCAGTTCTTC
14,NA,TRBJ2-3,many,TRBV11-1,CASSPRESTDTQYF,TGTGCCAGCAGCCCGAGGGAGAGCACAGATACGCAGTATTTT
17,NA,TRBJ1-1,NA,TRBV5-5,CASSLDRGRMANTEAFF,TGTGCCAGCAGCCTGGATAGAGGGCGGATGGCGAACACTGAAGCTTTCTTT
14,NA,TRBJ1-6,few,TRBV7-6,CASSLGRVNSPLHF,TGTGCCAGCAGCTTGGGACGGGTAAATTCACCCCTCCACTTT
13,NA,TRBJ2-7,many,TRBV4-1,CASSQGDSYEQYF,TGCGCCAGCAGCCAGGGGGATTCCTACGAGCAGTACTTC
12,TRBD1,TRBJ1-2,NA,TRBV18,CASSRDRDGYTF,TGTGCCAGCTCAAGGGACAGGGATGGCTACACCTTC
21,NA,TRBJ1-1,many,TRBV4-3,CASSQGEIKREPPFFNTEAFF,TGCGCCAGCAGCCAAGGAGAAATCAAGAGAGAACCCCCGTTCTTTAACACTGAAGCTTTCTTT
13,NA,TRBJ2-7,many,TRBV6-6,CASSYITGYEQYF,TGTGCCAGCAGTTACATAACAGGATACGAGCAGTACTTC
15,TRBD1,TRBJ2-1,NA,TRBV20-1,CSASGPGTGGGEQFF,TGCAGTGCTAGTGGTCCCGGGACAGGGGGCGGTGAGCAGTTCTTC
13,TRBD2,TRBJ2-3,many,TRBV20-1,CSAVAGGTDTQYF,TGCAGTGCTGTAGCGGGGGGCACAGATACGCAGTATTTT
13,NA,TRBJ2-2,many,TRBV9,CASSPVFSGELFF,TGTGCCAGCAGCCCGGTTTTTTCCGGGGAGCTGTTTTTT
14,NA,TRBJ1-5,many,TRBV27,CASSSRTGNQPQHF,TGTGCCAGCAGCTCGCGGACAGGCAATCAGCCCCAGCATTTT
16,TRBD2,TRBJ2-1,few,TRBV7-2,CASSLERAGDYNEQFF,TGTGCCAGCAGCTTAGAGAGAGCGGGGGACTACAATGAGCAGTTCTTC
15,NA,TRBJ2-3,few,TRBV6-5,CASSSPSVMADTQYF,TGTGCCAGCAGTTCACCTAGCGTCATGGCAGATACGCAGTATTTT
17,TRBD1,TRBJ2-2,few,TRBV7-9,CASSLQGTGPRTGELFF,TGTGCCAGCAGCTTACAGGGGACAGGGCCCCGGACCGGGGAGCTGTTTTTT
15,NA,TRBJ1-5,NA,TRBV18,CASSPSQGYGQPQHF,TGTGCCAGCTCACCATCTCAGGGTTACGGTCAGCCCCAGCATTTT
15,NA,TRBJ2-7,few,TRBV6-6,CASSYPVGDPYEQYF,TGTGCCAGCAGTTACCCCGTCGGGGACCCCTACGAGCAGTACTTC
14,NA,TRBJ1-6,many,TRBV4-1,CASSQVGSDSPLHF,TGCGCCAGCAGCCAAGTCGGCTCAGATTCACCCCTCCACTTT
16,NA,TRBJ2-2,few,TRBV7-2,CASSLRRGANTGELFF,TGTGCCAGCAGCTTAAGGAGAGGAGCGAACACCGGGGAGCTGTTTTTT
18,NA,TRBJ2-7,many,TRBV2,CASSRFSALQALTYEQYF,TGTGCCAGCAGTCGTTTTTCGGCCTTACAGGCCCTAACCTACGAGCAGTACTTC
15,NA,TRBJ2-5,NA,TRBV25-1,CASSEYRTPQETQYF,TGTGCCAGCAGTGAATATAGAACACCGCAAGAGACCCAGTACTTC
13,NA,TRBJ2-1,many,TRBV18,CASSNPGDYEQFF,TGTGCCAGCTCTAACCCGGGAGATTATGAGCAGTTCTTC
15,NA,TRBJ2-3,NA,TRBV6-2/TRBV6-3,CASSSLQGMTDTQYF,TGTGCCAGCAGCTCCCTACAGGGTATGACAGATACGCAGTATTTT
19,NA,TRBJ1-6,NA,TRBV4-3,CASSQERQAGGFRNSPLHF,TGCGCCAGCAGCCAAGAGAGACAAGCAGGCGGGTTCCGGAATTCACCCCTCCACTTT
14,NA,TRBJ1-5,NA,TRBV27,CASSFGRSNQPQHF,TGTGCCAGCAGTTTTGGGAGAAGCAATCAGCCCCAGCATTTT
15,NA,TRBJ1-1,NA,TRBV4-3,CASSRSVSLNTEAFF,TGCGCCAGCAGCCGATCCGTCAGCCTTAACACTGAAGCTTTCTTT
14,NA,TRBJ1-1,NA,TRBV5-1,CASSSGEISTEAFF,TGCGCCAGCAGTTCAGGGGAGATAAGCACTGAAGCTTTCTTT
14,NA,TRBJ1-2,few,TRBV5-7,CASSLRQAARGYTF,TGTGCCAGCAGCTTGAGGCAGGCCGCGAGAGGCTACACCTTC
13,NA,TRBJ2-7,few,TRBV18,CASSPSGFEEQYF,TGTGCCAGCTCACCATCAGGGTTTGAGGAGCAGTACTTC
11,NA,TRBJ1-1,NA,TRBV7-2,CASSIGNEAFF,TGTGCCAGCAGCATCGGGAATGAAGCTTTCTTT
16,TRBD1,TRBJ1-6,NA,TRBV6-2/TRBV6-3,CASSRSTGVSRSPLHF,TGTGCCAGCAGTCGATCGACAGGGGTGAGTCGGTCACCCCTCCACTTT
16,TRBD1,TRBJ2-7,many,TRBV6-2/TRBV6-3,CASSTPGTGRPYEQYF,TGTGCCAGCAGTACTCCCGGGACAGGGCGACCTTACGAGCAGTACTTC
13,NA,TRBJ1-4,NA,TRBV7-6,CASSGRDNEKLFF,TGTGCCAGCAGCGGGAGAGATAATGAAAAACTGTTTTTT